Following are 25 T cell receptor beta chains from one sample sequenced in a study of T cell repertoires in cytomegalovirus infection. Antigens of these TCRs are unknown. TCRdb reanalysed the reads using MiXCR and keeps one entry per CDR3 protein. There are some 68,000 distinct CDR3 sequences in the sample; roughly 20% occur only once, and 60% to 85% lies in the top ten. The sequenced sample was PBMCs, sequenced either directly or after in vitro stimulation (not recorded which). The receptors here all came from a human donor in good health (CMV status not recorded). Some clones in this sample may be carry-over from other donors' samples.

The gene calls are TRBV27 and TRBJ2-7; a weak D match, TRBD2 (6 bases). Germline CDR1 and CDR2: MNHEY and SMNVEV (reference sequence). The ends were cut back, 5 bases at V and 5 bases at J, with 25 bases in the middle. The CDR3 loop spans 17 amino acids. CDR3 residues: CASSPRRVREVGNEQYV. The CDR3 region has the DNA TGTGCCAGCAGTCCTCGCCGTGTGAGGGAGGTGGGGAACGAGCAGTACGTC.

This clonotype was detected many times. The chain employs TRBV7-9 and TRBJ2-1; 10 bases are shared with TRBD2. Looked up from germline, CDR1 is SEHNR and CDR2 is FQNEAQ (reference sequence). This CDR3 is built from 15 residues. With 6 bases clipped from V and 3 bases from J, the junction kept 5 bases outside the gene matches. The CDR3 nucleotides are TGTGCCAGCAGTCTAGCGGGAGTGTTCTACAATGAGCAGTTCTTC. This encodes CASSLAGVFYNEQFF. Complete variable domain (other parts from reference TRBV7-9 and TRBJ2-1): DTGVSQNPRHKITKRGQNVTFRCDPISEHNRLYWYRQTLGQGPEFLTYFQNEAQLEKSRLLSDRFSAERPKGSFSTLEIQRTEQGDSAMYLCASSLAGVFYNEQFFGPGTRLTVL.

This clonotype has only a few counts. The chain carries TRBV6-6 and TRBJ1-3, with 10 bases that match TRBD1. The CDR3 spans 19 residues. V shed 6 bases, J shed 3 bases, and the junction held 17 bases outside the gene matches. Germline CDR1 is MNHNY and CDR2 is SVGAGI (reference sequence). Written as DNA, the CDR3 is TGTGCCAGCAGACCAAGGGACAGGGGAAAGTTGCAGTTTGGAAACACCATATATTTT. Encoded protein: CASRPRDRGKLQFGNTIYF.

This clonotype was counted between two and nine times. The V gene is TRBV29-1, the J gene TRBJ2-2; 8 bases line up with TRBD2. Germline assignment: CDR1 SQVTM and CDR2 ANQGSEA. The CDR3 loop spans 15 amino acids. The V and J ends lost 3 bases and 1 base, in that order; junction bases with no gene match: 4. CDR3: CSVDRLAGNTGELFF. CDR3 bases: TGCAGCGTTGATCGGCTAGCGGGGAACACCGGGGAGCTGTTTTTT.

The chain is built from TRBV29-1 and TRBJ2-3; 10 bases map to TRBD1. Trimming took 5 bases from V and 3 from J; bases not matched to a gene: 2. In germline, CDR1 is SQVTM, CDR2 ANQGSEA. The CDR3 is 13 amino acids. The CDR3 DNA sequence: TGCAGCGTTCGGGGACAGGGGACAGATACGCAGTATTTT. As protein: CSVRGQGTDTQYF.

This clonotype was observed a single time. The J gene is TRBJ1-2, the V gene TRBV29-1; no reliable D call. CDR1 is SQVTM and CDR2 is ANQGSEA in the germline V gene. The CDR3 sequence is 10 residues long. Trimming took off 6 bases at V and 6 bases at J, with 8 bases between the two ends. CDR3 amino acids: CSVYLDGYTF. In DNA, the CDR3 is TGCAGCGTCTACTTGGATGGCTACACCTTC.

This sequence joins TRBV10-3 and TRBJ2-2; 11 nucleotides line up with TRBD2. V dropped 6 bases and J dropped 7; count of bases not matched to a gene: 1. The CDR3 loop spans 13 amino acids. The germline V gene encodes CDR1 ENHRY and CDR2 SYGVKD. The CDR3 nucleotides are TGTGCCATCAGACTAGCGGGAGACGGGGAGCTGTTTTTT. This codes for CAIRLAGDGELFF.

This clonotype has more than one count but fewer than ten. The chain joins TRBV27 to TRBJ1-1; a weak D match, TRBD1 (5 bases). Germline V gene sequence: CDR1 MNHEY, CDR2 SMNVEV (reference sequence). V was clipped by 3 bases and J by 10 bases, with 21 bases between them. The CDR3 has 15 residues. In DNA form, the CDR3 reads TGTGCCAGCAGTTTGGGAGCGGGGCCCCCCGCTCGAGCTTTCTTT. Its protein product is CASSLGAGPPARAFF.

This clonotype was detected ten times or more. This sequence joins TRBV7-8 and TRBJ2-7, with a tentative D call TRBD1 (6 bases). Germline CDR1 is SGHVS and CDR2 is FQNEAQ. The V and J ends lost 4 bases and 6 bases respectively, with 16 bases between them. The CDR3 spans 14 residues. The CDR3 region is CASSSQGTGSEQYV. CDR3 bases: TGTGCCAGCAGCTCCCAGGGGACCGGATCCGAGCAGTACGTC.

This clonotype was counted a few times. This chain links TRBV12-3 or TRBV12-4 with TRBJ2-7, with TRBD2 identical over 11 bases. J lost 2 bases, V lost 7 bases, and 7 bases had no gene match. The CDR3 totals 15 residues. The CDR3 protein is CASILTSGETYEQYV. In DNA, the CDR3 is TGTGCCAGCATCCTGACTAGCGGGGAAACCTACGAGCAGTACGTC.

The sample holds many counts of this clonotype. The V and J genes are TRBV7-2 and TRBJ2-3, with TRBD1 identical over 9 bases. After removal of 6 bases from V and 2 bases from J, the junction contained 3 bases not matched to a gene. Germline V CDR1 and CDR2: SGHTA, FQGNSA. CDR3 length equals 14 residues. The CDR3 DNA sequence: TGTGCCAGCAGACGGGACAGGGCCACAGATACGCAGTATTTT. This translates into CASRRDRATDTQYF. Complete variable domain (other parts from reference TRBV7-2 and TRBJ2-3): GAGVSQSPSNKVTEKGKDVELRCDPISGHTALYWYRQSLGQGLEFLIYFQGNSAPDKSGLPSDRFSAERTGGSVSTLTIQRTQQEDSAVYLCASRRDRATDTQYFGPGTRLTVL.

This clonotype was counted at least ten times. V and J are TRBV7-2 and TRBJ2-5; 8 bases are shared with TRBD2. Trimming at V came to 6 bases and at J to 4 bases, leaving 13 bases not matched to a gene. Germline values: CDR1 SGHTA, CDR2 FQGNSA. The CDR3 totals 16 residues. CDR3 in amino acids: CASRPLERGTRETQYF. The CDR3 DNA sequence: TGTGCCAGCAGACCCCTGGAGCGGGGGACGAGAGAGACCCAGTACTTC.

The V gene is TRBV6-2 or TRBV6-3, the J gene TRBJ2-1, with D unresolved. Trimming shortened V by 0 bases and J by 0 bases, and 3 bases separated the two germline ends. There are 14 residues in the CDR3. Looked up from germline, CDR1 is MNHEY and CDR2 is SVGEGT. In nucleotides, the CDR3 is TGTGCCAGCAGTTACTCACTCTCCTACAATGAGCAGTTCTTC. Amino acids: CASSYSLSYNEQFF.

This clonotype was seen repeatedly, ten times or more. This rearrangement joins TRBV12-3 or TRBV12-4 to TRBJ2-1, with D possibly TRBD1 on 6 matching bases. This CDR3 is built from 13 residues. Trimming took 5 bases from V and 5 from J, leaving 10 bases between them. The CDR3, as DNA: TGTGCCAGCAGTGCCGGACAGAACAATGAGCAGTTCTTC. Translating it yields CASSAGQNNEQFF.

The rearrangement links TRBV20-1 to TRBJ2-7; D gene unclear. V shed 6 bases and J shed 9 bases, with 15 bases lying between them. Germline CDR1 is DFQATT and CDR2 is SNEGSKA (reference sequence). The CDR3 has 11 residues. CDR3 DNA sequence: TGCAGTGCCGAGTATCAGGCCGTGCAGTACTTC. Protein: CSAEYQAVQYF.

The table lists this clonotype with a few counts. The chain recombines TRBV7-8 with TRBJ2-7, with TRBD1 matching over 7 bases. The CDR3 is made up of 14 amino acids. Germline CDR1 and CDR2: SGHVS and FQNEAQ. V trimming: 4 bases; J trimming: 0 bases; junction bases outside the gene matches: 3. The CDR3 coding sequence is TGTGCCAGCAGCTCGGGACAGCTCTCCTACGAGCAGTACTTC. Translating gives CASSSGQLSYEQYF. Together with reference TRBV7-8 and TRBJ2-7, the CDR3 gives the full variable domain: GAGVSQSPRYKVAKRGQDVALRCDPISGHVSLFWYQQALGQGPEFLTYFQNEAQLDKSGLPSDRFFAERPEGSVSTLKIQRTQQEDSAVYLCASSSGQLSYEQYFGPGTRLTVT.

This clonotype appeared once. The V and J genes are TRBV16 and TRBJ1-1; 7 bases align to TRBD1. This CDR3 is 12 amino acids long. With 4 bases clipped from V and 8 bases from J, the junction kept 4 bases outside the gene matches. Germline V gives CDR1 KGHSY, CDR2 FQNENV. The chain's CDR3 is CASSPGTVEAFF. CDR3 sequence (DNA): TGTGCCAGCAGCCCTGGGACAGTAGAAGCTTTCTTT. The entire variable domain, with the rest obtained from reference TRBV16 and TRBJ1-1, is as follows: GEEVAQTPKHLVRGEGQKAKLYCAPIKGHSYVFWYQQVLKNEFKFLISFQNENVFDETGMPKERFSAKCLPNSPCSLEIQATKLEDSAVYFCASSPGTVEAFFGQGTRLTVV.

The sample holds one count of this clonotype. The chain has TRBV6-5 and TRBJ2-7; D not certain. V lost 6 bases to trimming and J lost 7 bases, with 19 bases between them. CDR1 and CDR2 from the germline V gene are MNHEY and SVGAGI. CDR3 length: 14 residues. This chain's CDR3 is CASRVGRRSVEQYF. The CDR3 DNA reads as TGTGCCAGCAGGGTAGGTCGTCGCAGCGTTGAGCAGTACTTC.

J is TRBJ1-1 and V is TRBV2, with TRBD1 as a possible D gene (5 bases). Germline loops: CDR1 SNHLY, CDR2 FYNNEI. The CDR3 extends over 14 amino acids. Trimming took off 4 bases at V and 0 bases at J, with 9 bases between the two ends. The CDR3 loop reads CASSGGPMNTEAFF. CDR3 nucleotides: TGTGCCAGCAGTGGGGGACCAATGAACACTGAAGCTTTCTTT.

This clonotype was counted a few times. The gene calls are TRBV28 and TRBJ2-5; unclear D gene. This CDR3 spans 14 amino acids. Germline CDR1 and CDR2: MDHEN and SYDVKM. Trimming left V 5 bases short and J 7 bases short, with 17 bases between. The CDR3 sequence: CASSGFESLGTQYF. CDR3 nucleotides: TGTGCCAGCAGTGGTTTCGAATCCCTTGGGACCCAGTACTTC.

This clonotype showed up just a few times. The CDR3 here is CASQLNTGELFF. The DNA of the CDR3 is TGTGCCAGCCAACTAAACACCGGGGAGCTGTTTTTT. V is TRBV12-3 or TRBV12-4 and J is TRBJ2-2; D ambiguous. The CDR3 sequence is 12 residues long. Deletions cut 8 bases from V and 2 bases from J, with 6 bases between.

The sample holds a few counts of this clonotype. The genes are TRBV4-2 and TRBJ2-2, with D possibly TRBD2 on 6 matching bases. V was trimmed by 3 bases and J by 7 bases, leaving 9 bases between them. Germline-derived CDR1 and CDR2 are LGHNA and YNFKEQ. The CDR3 is 13 amino acids. CDR3 region: CASSQSGDGELFF. CDR3 coding DNA: TGTGCCAGCAGCCAGTCGGGGGACGGGGAGCTGTTTTTT.

CDR3 DNA sequence: TGCGCCAGCAGCTCTGCTAAAACCCGGGGACAGGGGGACACCGGGGAGCTGTTTTTT. Protein sequence: CASSSAKTRGQGDTGELFF. This rearrangement joins TRBV5-1 to TRBJ2-2, with 11 bases lining up with TRBD1. The CDR3 runs 19 residues. V dropped 3 bases and J dropped 3; count of bases not matched to a gene: 13. Per the germline V gene, CDR1 is SGHRS and CDR2 is YFSETQ.

V usage is TRBV24-1 and J usage is TRBJ1-2; 8 nucleotides match TRBD1. V dropped 5 bases and J dropped 5; count of bases not matched to a gene: 15. The germline V gene encodes CDR1 KGHDR and CDR2 SFDVKD. CDR3 size: 17 residues. DNA of the CDR3: TGTGCCACCAGTGGAAGGGGACAGGACAACCTCCATTATGGCTACACCTTC. The encoded protein is CATSGRGQDNLHYGYTF.

This clonotype was counted many times. The CDR3 here is CASSLDLTNTEAFF. The CDR3, as DNA: TGTGCCAGCAGCTTAGACCTGACGAACACTGAAGCTTTCTTT. This chain links TRBV7-9 with TRBJ1-1; D ambiguous. Germline loops: CDR1 SEHNR, CDR2 FQNEAQ (reference sequence). This CDR3 spans 14 amino acids. V lost 1 base and J lost 1, with 7 bases in between.